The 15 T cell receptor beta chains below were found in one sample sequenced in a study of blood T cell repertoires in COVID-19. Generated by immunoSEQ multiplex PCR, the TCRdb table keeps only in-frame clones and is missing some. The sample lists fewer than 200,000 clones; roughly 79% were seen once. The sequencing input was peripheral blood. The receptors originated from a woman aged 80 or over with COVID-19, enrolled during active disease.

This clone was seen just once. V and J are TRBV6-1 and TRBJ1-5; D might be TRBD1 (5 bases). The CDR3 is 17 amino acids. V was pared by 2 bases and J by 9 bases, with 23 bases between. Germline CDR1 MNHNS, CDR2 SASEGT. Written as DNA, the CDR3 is TGTGCCAGCAGTGAATGGCCAGTTATCGACCCAAGGGGGCCCCAGCATTTT. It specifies CASSEWPVIDPRGPQHF.

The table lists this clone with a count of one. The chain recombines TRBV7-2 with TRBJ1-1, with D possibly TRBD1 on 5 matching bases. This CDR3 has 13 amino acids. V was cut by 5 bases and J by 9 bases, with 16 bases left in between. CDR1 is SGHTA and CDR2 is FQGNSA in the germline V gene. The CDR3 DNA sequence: TGTGCCAGCAGCCCACAGGACGGGACTAAAGCTTTCTTT. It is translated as CASSPQDGTKAFF.

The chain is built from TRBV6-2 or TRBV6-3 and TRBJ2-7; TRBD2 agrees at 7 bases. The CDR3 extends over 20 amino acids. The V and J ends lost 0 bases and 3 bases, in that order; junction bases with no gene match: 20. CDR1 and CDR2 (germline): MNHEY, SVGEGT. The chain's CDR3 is CASSYSIVRGARDYSYEQYF. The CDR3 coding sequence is TGTGCCAGCAGTTACTCGATAGTACGGGGCGCTCGGGACTATAGCTACGAGCAGTACTTC.

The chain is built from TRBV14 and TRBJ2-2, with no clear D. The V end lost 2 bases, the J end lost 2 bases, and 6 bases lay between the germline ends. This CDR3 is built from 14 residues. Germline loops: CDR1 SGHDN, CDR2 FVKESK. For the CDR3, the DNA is TGTGCCAGCAGCCAATTTCTTAACACCGGGGAGCTGTTTTTT. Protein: CASSQFLNTGELFF.

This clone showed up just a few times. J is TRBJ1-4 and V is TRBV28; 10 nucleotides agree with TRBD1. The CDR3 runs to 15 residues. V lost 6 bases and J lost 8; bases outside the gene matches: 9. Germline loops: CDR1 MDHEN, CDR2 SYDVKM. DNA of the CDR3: TGTGCCAGCAGCCCCGGACAGGGGGGTGGGGAAAAACTGTTTTTT. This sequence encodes CASSPGQGGGEKLFF.

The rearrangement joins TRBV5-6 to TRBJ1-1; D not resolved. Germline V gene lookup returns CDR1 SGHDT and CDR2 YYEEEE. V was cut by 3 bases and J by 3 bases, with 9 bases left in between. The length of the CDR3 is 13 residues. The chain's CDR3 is CASSSQWYTEAFF. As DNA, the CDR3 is TGTGCCAGCAGCTCACAGTGGTACACTGAAGCTTTCTTT.

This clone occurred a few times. The CDR3 nucleotides read TGTGCCAGCAGCCAAGATTGGACAGGTCAGCAGTACTTC. Encoded protein: CASSQDWTGQQYF. The chain couples TRBV3-1 (or the pseudogene TRBV3-2) to TRBJ2-7; 7 bases fit TRBD1. CDR1 and CDR2 from the germline V gene are LGHDT and YNNKEL (reference sequence). CDR3 length equals 13 residues. Germline trimming cut 0 bases from V and 8 bases from J; bases unmatched to any gene: 4.

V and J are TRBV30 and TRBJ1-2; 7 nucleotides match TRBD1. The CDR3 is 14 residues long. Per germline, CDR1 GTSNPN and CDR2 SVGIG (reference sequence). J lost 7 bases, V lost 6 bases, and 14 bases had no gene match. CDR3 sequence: CACATFDRDGGYTF. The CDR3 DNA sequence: TGTGCCTGTGCAACTTTCGACAGGGATGGTGGCTACACCTTC.

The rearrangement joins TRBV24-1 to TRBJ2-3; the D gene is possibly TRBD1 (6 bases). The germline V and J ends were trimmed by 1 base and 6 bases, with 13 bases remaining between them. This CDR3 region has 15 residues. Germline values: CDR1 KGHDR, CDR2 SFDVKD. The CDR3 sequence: CATSDFGTGTDTQYF. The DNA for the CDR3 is TGTGCCACCAGTGATTTTGGTACAGGGACGGATACGCAGTATTTT.

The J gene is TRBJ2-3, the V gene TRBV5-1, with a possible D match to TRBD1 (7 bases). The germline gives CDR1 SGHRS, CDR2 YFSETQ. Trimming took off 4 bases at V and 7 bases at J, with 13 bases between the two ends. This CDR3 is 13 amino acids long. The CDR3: CASSRGTDYTQYF. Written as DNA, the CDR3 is TGCGCCAGCAGCCGCGGGACAGATTATACGCAGTATTTT.

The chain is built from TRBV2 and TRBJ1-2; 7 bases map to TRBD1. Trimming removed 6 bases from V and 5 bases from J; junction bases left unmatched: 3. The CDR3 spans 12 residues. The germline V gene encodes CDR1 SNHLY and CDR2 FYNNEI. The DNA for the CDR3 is TGTGCCAGCAGCCCGGGACAGTATGGCTACACCTTC. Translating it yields CASSPGQYGYTF. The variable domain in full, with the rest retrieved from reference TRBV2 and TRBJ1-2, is EPEVTQTPSHQVTQMGQEVILRCVPISNHLYFYWYRQILGQKVEFLVSFYNNEISEKSEIFDDQFSVERPDGSNFTLKIRSTKLEDSAMYFCASSPGQYGYTFGSGTRLTVV.

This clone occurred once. Here the CDR3 reads CASSLGQSSVISYEQYF. CDR3 nucleotide sequence: TGTGCCAGCAGCTTAGGCCAGTCTAGCGTTATTTCCTACGAGCAGTACTTC. The chain employs TRBV11-2 and TRBJ2-7, with TRBD2 as a possible D gene (6 bases). V was pared by 1 base and J by 1 base, with 17 bases between. The CDR3 has 17 residues. Germline CDR1 and CDR2: SGHAT and FQNNGV.

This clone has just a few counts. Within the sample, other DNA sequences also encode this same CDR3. The CDR3 region is CASSLDVSGYTF. In DNA, the CDR3 is TGTGCCAGCAGCTTGGACGTGAGTGGCTACACCTTC. The rearrangement joins TRBV5-4 to TRBJ1-2, with D uncertain. Germline CDR1 SGHNT, CDR2 YYREEE (reference sequence). V was clipped by 0 bases and J by 7 bases, with 7 bases between them. The CDR3 contains 12 residues.

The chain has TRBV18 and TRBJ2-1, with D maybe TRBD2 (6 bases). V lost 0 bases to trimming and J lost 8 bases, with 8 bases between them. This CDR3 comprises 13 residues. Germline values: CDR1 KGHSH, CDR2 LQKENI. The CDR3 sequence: CASSPPAGYEQFF. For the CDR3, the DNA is TGTGCCAGCTCACCACCAGCGGGTTATGAGCAGTTCTTC.

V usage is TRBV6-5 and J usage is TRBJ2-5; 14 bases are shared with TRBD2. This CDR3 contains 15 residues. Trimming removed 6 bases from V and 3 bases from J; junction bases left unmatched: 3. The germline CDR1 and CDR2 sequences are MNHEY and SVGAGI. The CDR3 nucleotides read TGTGCCAGCAGCCCGACTAGCGGGGGGGAAGAGACCCAGTACTTC. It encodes CASSPTSGGEETQYF.